This is a list of T cell receptor beta chains from one sample in a study of T cell clones after liver transplantation. Repertoires were generated with immunoSEQ multiplex PCR, while TCRdb's copy carries only in-frame clones and drops some. This sample yields 53,000 or so clones, of which approximately 88% are seen a single time; 7.5% to 10% belongs to the top ten. The sequenced sample was CD4+ T cells from blood, obtained before liver transplant. All receptors derive from a human donor who received a liver transplant. The CDR3 runs from the conserved cysteine through the conserved F or W. D genes are given only for firm matches. Clone size, where shown, is once, few, many, or a class for clones that have expanded.

clone size,CDR3 length,V gene,D gene,J gene,CDR3 DNA,CDR3 protein
once,12,TRBV19,NA,TRBJ1-5,TGTGCCAGTAGGCAGGGCAATCAGCCCCAGCATTTT,CASRQGNQPQHF
NA,13,TRBV28,TRBD2,TRBJ2-3,TGTGCCAGTACCAGCGGGAGCGCAGATACGCAGTATTTT,CASTSGSADTQYF
medium-sized,13,TRBV7-2,NA,TRBJ2-1,TGTGCCAGCAGCTTTAGCTCCTACAATGAGCAGTTCTTC,CASSFSSYNEQFF
NA,13,TRBV18,NA,TRBJ2-5,TGTGCCAGCTCACCACCTTCGGGAGAGACCCAGTACTTC,CASSPPSGETQYF
NA,14,TRBV9,NA,TRBJ2-7,TGTGCCAGCAGCGACCCGGGAGTCTCCTACGAGCAGTACTTC,CASSDPGVSYEQYF
NA,15,TRBV5-1,NA,TRBJ2-3,TGCGCCAGCAGCTTCGGGAGTGCCCTCGCAGATACGCAGTATTTT,CASSFGSALADTQYF
few,16,TRBV28,NA,TRBJ2-1,TGTGCCAGCAGTTCTATGGCGGGGAGCTCCTACAATGAGCAGTTCTTC,CASSSMAGSSYNEQFF
NA,15,TRBV7-2,TRBD2,TRBJ2-7,TGTGCCAGCAGCTTATCGAGCGGGAGGGCCTACGAGCAGTACTTC,CASSLSSGRAYEQYF
NA,13,TRBV18,NA,TRBJ1-2,TGTGCCAGCTCGACGGACGGGAACTATGGCTACACCTTC,CASSTDGNYGYTF
NA,15,TRBV6-6,TRBD2,TRBJ2-5,TGTGCCAGCAGTGGCGGACTAGCGGGGCAAGAGACCCAGTACTTC,CASSGGLAGQETQYF
NA,14,TRBV6-6,NA,TRBJ2-5,TGTGCCACAATAACCCAGGGCAACCAAGAGACCCAGTACTTC,CATITQGNQETQYF
NA,15,TRBV5-4,NA,TRBJ1-1,TGTGCCAGCAGCTTGGAACGCTTCATGGGGACTGAAGCTTTCTTT,CASSLERFMGTEAFF
NA,14,TRBV29-1,NA,TRBJ2-6,TGCAGCGTTGGAGGAGGCTCTGGGGCCAACGTCCTGACTTTC,CSVGGGSGANVLTF
NA,15,TRBV30,NA,TRBJ2-7,TGTGCCTGGAGTGGCCGGGAACCGAGGACCTACGAGCAGTACTTC,CAWSGREPRTYEQYF
NA,14,TRBV6-1,NA,TRBJ1-5,TGTGCCAGCATCTTAGCAGGGCTGTTTCAGCCCCAGCATTTT,CASILAGLFQPQHF
NA,14,TRBV5-1,TRBD1,TRBJ1-2,TGCGCCAGCAGCCCGGGGGGACAGCCCAATGGCTACACCTTC,CASSPGGQPNGYTF
NA,15,TRBV15,NA,TRBJ2-5,TGTGCCACCAGCAGAGACTCAAAGAGTCGTGAGACCCAGTACTTC,CATSRDSKSRETQYF
NA,15,TRBV2,TRBD2,TRBJ2-1,TGTGCCAGCAGTAAAGCTAGCGGGGCCAACAATGAGCAGTTCTTC,CASSKASGANNEQFF
NA,14,TRBV7-7,TRBD2,TRBJ2-7,TGTGCTAGCAGCTTAGGTGGGGGGGGCTACGAGCAGTACTTC,CASSLGGGGYEQYF
NA,13,TRBV6-6,TRBD1,TRBJ1-6,TGTGCCAGCAGGGGACAGGCCCTCCTCACCCTCCACTTT,CASRGQALLTLHF
NA,16,TRBV19,TRBD1,TRBJ2-6,TGTGCCAGTAGTATCCAGGGGGCGGCTGGGGCCAACGTCCTGACTTTC,CASSIQGAAGANVLTF
NA,16,TRBV7-2,NA,TRBJ1-2,TGTGCCAGCAGCTTAGGATCCGGGACTCCAAACTATGGCTACACCTTC,CASSLGSGTPNYGYTF
NA,15,TRBV7-9,NA,TRBJ2-7,TGTGCCAGCAGCTTAGGGACGGGAGTCTCCTACGAGCAGTACTTC,CASSLGTGVSYEQYF
NA,17,TRBV19,NA,TRBJ1-5,TGTGCCAGTAGTATTCTCAGCGGGCAGGGCATGAGTCTGCCCCAGCATTTT,CASSILSGQGMSLPQHF
few,15,TRBV27,NA,TRBJ2-3,TGTGCCAGCAGTTCAGCTAGCGTAACCTCAGATACGCAGTATTTT,CASSSASVTSDTQYF
few,15,TRBV28,TRBD2,TRBJ2-1,TGTGCCAGCAGTTTCTCTAGCGGGACCGGCAATGAGCAGTTCTTC,CASSFSSGTGNEQFF
NA,15,TRBV28,TRBD1,TRBJ1-5,TGTGCCAGCAGTAAAACAGGGGCCGGCAATCAGCCCCAGCATTTT,CASSKTGAGNQPQHF
NA,15,TRBV6-1,TRBD1,TRBJ1-6,TGTGCCAGCAGCCCCCGGGACAGGGGGCAATCACCCCTCCACTTT,CASSPRDRGQSPLHF
NA,16,TRBV11-2,TRBD1,TRBJ1-6,TGTGCCAGCAGTCAAGCGACAGGGGGCTTGGGTTCACCCCTCCACTTT,CASSQATGGLGSPLHF
NA,15,TRBV7-6,NA,TRBJ2-3,TGTGCCAGCAGCTTAGCGCGGGTCAGCACAGATACGCAGTATTTT,CASSLARVSTDTQYF
NA,13,TRBV28,NA,TRBJ1-5,TGTGCCAGTATGGGACAAGGGAATCAGCCCCAGCATTTT,CASMGQGNQPQHF
NA,14,TRBV5-6,NA,TRBJ2-2,TGTGCCAGCAGCTTGGGCGAGGACACCGGGGAGCTGTTTTTT,CASSLGEDTGELFF
once,13,TRBV19,TRBD2,TRBJ2-3,TGTGCCTCTACTAGCGGGGCTACAGATACGCAGTATTTT,CASTSGATDTQYF
NA,15,TRBV11-2,TRBD1,TRBJ1-3,TGTGCCAGCAGCTCGACAGGGGAGGGTGGAAACACCATATATTTT,CASSSTGEGGNTIYF
NA,16,TRBV15,NA,TRBJ1-4,TGTGCCACCAGCAGGCAAGACAGCGCAACTAATGAAAAACTGTTTTTT,CATSRQDSATNEKLFF
NA,16,TRBV9,TRBD2,TRBJ2-2,TGTGCCAGCAGCGTAGGAGTATTAGCGGGAGACGGGGAGCTGTTTTTT,CASSVGVLAGDGELFF
once,14,TRBV6-1,NA,TRBJ2-1,TGTGCCAGCAGTTATTCTAGCGACTACAATGAGCAGTTCTTC,CASSYSSDYNEQFF
NA,13,TRBV27,TRBD1,TRBJ1-2,TGTGCCAGCAGGCCTACAGGGGCGGGCGGCTACACCTTC,CASRPTGAGGYTF
NA,20,TRBV11-2,TRBD2,TRBJ2-4,TGTGCCAGCAGCCTAGATGGGGGGGTATGGGAAAACCCCCACAAAAACATTCAGTACTTC,CASSLDGGVWENPHKNIQYF
once,16,TRBV9,NA,TRBJ2-1,TGTGCCAGCAGCGTAGCCCCACAGGGTTCCTACAATGAGCAGTTCTTC,CASSVAPQGSYNEQFF
NA,15,TRBV30,NA,TRBJ2-7,TGTGCCTGGAGTGTAGGCCCAGGCAGCTCCTACGAGCAGTACTTC,CAWSVGPGSSYEQYF
NA,16,TRBV9,NA,TRBJ1-2,TGTGCCAGCAGCGAGGCCCAAACAGAAGCTAACTATGGCTACACCTTC,CASSEAQTEANYGYTF
NA,15,TRBV7-2,TRBD2,TRBJ2-1,TGTGCCAGCAGCTTCCAAAGCGGGAGGAGCGATGAGCAGTTCTTC,CASSFQSGRSDEQFF
NA,14,TRBV18,NA,TRBJ2-1,TGTGCCAGCTCACCACAGTCAGTTCTCAATGAGCAGTTCTTC,CASSPQSVLNEQFF
NA,14,TRBV5-4,TRBD1,TRBJ2-5,TGTGCCAGCAGCCACCGGGACAGGGGGGAGACCCAGTACTTC,CASSHRDRGETQYF
once,16,TRBV18,NA,TRBJ2-5,TGTGCCAGCTCACCACTTGGGGGAAACGTCCTGGAGACCCAGTACTTC,CASSPLGGNVLETQYF
once,14,TRBV4-1,NA,TRBJ2-7,TGCGCCAGCAGCCAAGCGGACCCGACCTACGAGCAGTACTTC,CASSQADPTYEQYF
NA,15,TRBV6-5,TRBD1,TRBJ1-4,TGTGCCAGCCGGGACAGGGGGCGAAAGGATGAAAAACTGTTTTTT,CASRDRGRKDEKLFF
NA,15,TRBV2,TRBD1,TRBJ2-7,TGTGCCAGCAGTGACCTAACCGGGACAGGGGTTCAGCAGTACTTC,CASSDLTGTGVQQYF
NA,15,TRBV5-6,TRBD1,TRBJ2-1,TGTGCCAGCAGCTTGAGGACAGGCCCCTACAATGAGCAGTTCTTC,CASSLRTGPYNEQFF
once,16,TRBV5-1,NA,TRBJ1-4,TGCGCCAGCAGCCATGGAACCGACAGGATCTATGAAAAACTGTTTTTT,CASSHGTDRIYEKLFF
few,14,TRBV28,TRBD1,TRBJ2-7,TGTGCCAGCAGGAAGGGGACAGGAACCTACGAGCAGTACTTC,CASRKGTGTYEQYF
NA,14,TRBV6-5,NA,TRBJ1-1,TGTGCCAGCAGTAAAAAGGGAATGAACACTGAAGCTTTCTTT,CASSKKGMNTEAFF
NA,15,TRBV5-6,NA,TRBJ1-5,TGTGCCAGCAGCCAATCAGGGAGTGGCAATCAGCCCCAGCATTTT,CASSQSGSGNQPQHF
NA,14,TRBV7-2,TRBD1,TRBJ1-1,TGTGCCAGCAGCATGGGACAGATGAACACTGAAGCTTTCTTT,CASSMGQMNTEAFF
once,13,TRBV18,TRBD1,TRBJ1-2,TGTGCCAGCTCACCGGGACAGGGCGATGGCTACACCTTC,CASSPGQGDGYTF
NA,17,TRBV28,NA,TRBJ1-1,TGTGCCAGCAGTTCCCTCCCAGGGGCGGGGTTCGCCACTGAAGCTTTCTTT,CASSSLPGAGFATEAFF
few,14,TRBV5-1,NA,TRBJ2-1,TGCGCCAGCAGCTTGGGAGTTGTCGGGAATGAGCAGTTCTTC,CASSLGVVGNEQFF
NA,13,TRBV10-3,TRBD1,TRBJ1-3,TGTGCCACCACAGGGGCCTCTGGAAACACCATATATTTT,CATTGASGNTIYF
NA,16,TRBV18,TRBD2,TRBJ2-5,TGTGCCAGCTCACGAACAGTAGCGGGAACTCAAGAGACCCAGTACTTC,CASSRTVAGTQETQYF